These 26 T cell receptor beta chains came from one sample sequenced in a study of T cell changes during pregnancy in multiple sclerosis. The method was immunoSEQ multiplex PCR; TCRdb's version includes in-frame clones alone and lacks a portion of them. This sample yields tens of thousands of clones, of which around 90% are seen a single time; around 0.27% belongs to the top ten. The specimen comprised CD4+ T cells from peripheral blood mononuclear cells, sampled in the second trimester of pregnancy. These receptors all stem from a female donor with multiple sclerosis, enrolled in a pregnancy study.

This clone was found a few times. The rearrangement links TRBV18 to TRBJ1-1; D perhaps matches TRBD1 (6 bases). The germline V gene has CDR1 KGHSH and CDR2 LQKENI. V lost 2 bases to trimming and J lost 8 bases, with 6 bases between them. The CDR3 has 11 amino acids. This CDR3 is CASSPGGEAFF. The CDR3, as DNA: TGTGCCAGCTCACCAGGGGGCGAAGCTTTCTTT.

CDR3 loop: CASRSGAETGTSTEAFF. CDR3 sequence (DNA): TGTGCAAGTCGCTCCGGAGCCGAGACAGGCACTAGCACTGAAGCTTTCTTT. This chain links TRBV12-2 with TRBJ1-1; TRBD1, the table's D call, was not compared with the DNA. TRBV12-2 is a pseudogene segment. The CDR3 consists of 17 residues.

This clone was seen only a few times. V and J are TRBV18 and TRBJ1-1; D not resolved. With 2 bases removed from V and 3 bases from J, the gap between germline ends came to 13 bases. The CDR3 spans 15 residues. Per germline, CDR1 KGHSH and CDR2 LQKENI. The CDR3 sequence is CASSPRQRWDTEAFF. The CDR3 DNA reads TGTGCCAGCTCACCAAGGCAGCGGTGGGACACTGAAGCTTTCTTT.

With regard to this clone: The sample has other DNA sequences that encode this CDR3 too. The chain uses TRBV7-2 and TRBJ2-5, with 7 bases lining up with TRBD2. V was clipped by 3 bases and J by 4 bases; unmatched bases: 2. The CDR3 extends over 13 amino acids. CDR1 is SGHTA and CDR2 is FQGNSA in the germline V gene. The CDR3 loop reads CASSFPGGETQYF. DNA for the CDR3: TGTGCCAGCAGCTTCCCGGGGGGAGAGACCCAGTACTTC. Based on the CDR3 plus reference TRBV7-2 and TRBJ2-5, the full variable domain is GAGVSQSPSNKVTEKGKDVELRCDPISGHTALYWYRQSLGQGLEFLIYFQGNSAPDKSGLPSDRFSAERTGGSVSTLTIQRTQQEDSAVYLCASSFPGGETQYFGPGTRLLVL.

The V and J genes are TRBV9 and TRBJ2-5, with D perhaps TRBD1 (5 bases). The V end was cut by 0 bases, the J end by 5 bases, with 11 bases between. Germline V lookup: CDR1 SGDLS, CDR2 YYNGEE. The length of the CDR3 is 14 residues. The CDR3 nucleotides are TGTGCCAGCAGCGTAGCTGCAGGGCGGGAGACCCAGTACTTC. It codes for CASSVAAGRETQYF.

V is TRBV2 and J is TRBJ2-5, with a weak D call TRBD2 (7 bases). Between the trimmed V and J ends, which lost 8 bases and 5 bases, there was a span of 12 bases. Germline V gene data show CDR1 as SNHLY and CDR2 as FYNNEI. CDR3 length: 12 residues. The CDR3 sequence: CASGGGVETQYF. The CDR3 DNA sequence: TGTGCCAGCGGGGGGGGCGTGGAGACCCAGTACTTC.

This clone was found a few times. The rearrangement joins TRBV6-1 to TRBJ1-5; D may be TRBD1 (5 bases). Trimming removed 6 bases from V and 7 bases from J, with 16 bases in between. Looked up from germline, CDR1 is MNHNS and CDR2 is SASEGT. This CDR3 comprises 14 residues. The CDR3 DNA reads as TGTGCCAGCAGGGGGGAGGCCAGGCGGCAGCCCCAGCATTTT. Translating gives CASRGEARRQPQHF.

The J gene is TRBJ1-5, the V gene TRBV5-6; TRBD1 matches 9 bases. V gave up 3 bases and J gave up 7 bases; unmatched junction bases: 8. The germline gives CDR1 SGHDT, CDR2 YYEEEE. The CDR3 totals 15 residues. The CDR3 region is CASSSTGQGPQPQHF. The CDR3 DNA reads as TGTGCCAGCAGCTCGACTGGACAGGGGCCACAGCCCCAGCATTTT.

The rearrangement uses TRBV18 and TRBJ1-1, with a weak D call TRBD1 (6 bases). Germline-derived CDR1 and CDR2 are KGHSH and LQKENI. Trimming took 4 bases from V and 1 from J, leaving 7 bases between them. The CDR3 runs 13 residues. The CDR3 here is CASSRTENTEAFF. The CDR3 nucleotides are TGTGCCAGCTCACGGACAGAGAACACTGAAGCTTTCTTT.

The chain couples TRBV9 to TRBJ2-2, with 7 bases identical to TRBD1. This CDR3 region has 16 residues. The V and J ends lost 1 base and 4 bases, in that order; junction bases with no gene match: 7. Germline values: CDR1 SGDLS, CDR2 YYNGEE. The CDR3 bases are TGTGCCAGCAGCGTATCGACAGGGATCACCACCGGGGAGCTGTTTTTT. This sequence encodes CASSVSTGITTGELFF.

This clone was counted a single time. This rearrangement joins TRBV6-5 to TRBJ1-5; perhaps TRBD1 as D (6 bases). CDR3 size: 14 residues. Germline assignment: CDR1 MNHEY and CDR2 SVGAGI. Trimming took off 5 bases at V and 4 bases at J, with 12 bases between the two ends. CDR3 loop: CASSDGDTNQPQHF. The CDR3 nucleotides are TGTGCCAGCAGTGACGGGGACACAAATCAGCCCCAGCATTTT.

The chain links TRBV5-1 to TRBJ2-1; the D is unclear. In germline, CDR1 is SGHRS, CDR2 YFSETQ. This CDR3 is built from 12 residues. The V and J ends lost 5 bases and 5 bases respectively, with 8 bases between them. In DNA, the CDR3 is TGCGCCAGCAGGCAGATGAACAATGAGCAGTTCTTC. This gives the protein CASRQMNNEQFF.

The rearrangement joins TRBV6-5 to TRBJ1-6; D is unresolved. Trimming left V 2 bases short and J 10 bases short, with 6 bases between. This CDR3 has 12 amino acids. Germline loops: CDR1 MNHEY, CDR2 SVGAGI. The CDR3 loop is CASSYEGSPLHF. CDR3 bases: TGTGCCAGCAGTTACGAGGGCTCACCCCTCCACTTT.

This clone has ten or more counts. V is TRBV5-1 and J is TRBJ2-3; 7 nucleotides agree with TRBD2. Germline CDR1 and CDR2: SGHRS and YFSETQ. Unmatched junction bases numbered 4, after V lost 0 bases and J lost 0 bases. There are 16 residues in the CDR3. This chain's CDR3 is CASSLVGGLSTDTQYF. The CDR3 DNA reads TGCGCCAGCAGCTTGGTCGGGGGACTAAGCACAGATACGCAGTATTTT.

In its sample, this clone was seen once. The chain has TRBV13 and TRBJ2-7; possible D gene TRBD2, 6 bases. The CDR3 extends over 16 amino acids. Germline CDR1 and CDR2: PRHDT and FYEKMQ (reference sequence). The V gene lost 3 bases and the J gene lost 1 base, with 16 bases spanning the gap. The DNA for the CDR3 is TGTGCCAGCAGCTTTGCGGGGAGAAAGAAATCCTACGAGCAGTACTTC. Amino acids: CASSFAGRKKSYEQYF.

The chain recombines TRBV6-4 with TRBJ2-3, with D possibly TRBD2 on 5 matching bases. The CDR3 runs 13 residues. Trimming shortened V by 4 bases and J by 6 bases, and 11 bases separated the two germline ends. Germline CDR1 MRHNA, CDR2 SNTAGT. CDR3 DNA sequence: TGTGCCAGCAGTGTTCCGGGGTCGGATACGCAGTATTTT. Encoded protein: CASSVPGSDTQYF.

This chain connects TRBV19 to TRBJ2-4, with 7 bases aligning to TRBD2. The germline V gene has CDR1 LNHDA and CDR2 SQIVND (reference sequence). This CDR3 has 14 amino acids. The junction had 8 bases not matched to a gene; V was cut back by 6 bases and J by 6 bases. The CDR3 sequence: CASRERGEGNIQYF. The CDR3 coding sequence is TGTGCCAGTAGGGAACGTGGGGAGGGAAACATTCAGTACTTC.

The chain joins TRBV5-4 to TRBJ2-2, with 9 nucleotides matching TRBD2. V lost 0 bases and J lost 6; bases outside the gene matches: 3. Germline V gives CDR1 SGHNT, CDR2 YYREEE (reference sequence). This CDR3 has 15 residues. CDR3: CASSLEAGGPGELFF. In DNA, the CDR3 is TGTGCCAGCAGCTTGGAGGCGGGGGGGCCCGGGGAGCTGTTTTTT.

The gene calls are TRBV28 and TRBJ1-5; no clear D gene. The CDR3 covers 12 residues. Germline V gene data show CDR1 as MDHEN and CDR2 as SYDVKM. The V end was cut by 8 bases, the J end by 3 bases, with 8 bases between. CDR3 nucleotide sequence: TGTGCCAGCGGCTCCTTCAATCAGCCCCAGCATTTT. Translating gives CASGSFNQPQHF.

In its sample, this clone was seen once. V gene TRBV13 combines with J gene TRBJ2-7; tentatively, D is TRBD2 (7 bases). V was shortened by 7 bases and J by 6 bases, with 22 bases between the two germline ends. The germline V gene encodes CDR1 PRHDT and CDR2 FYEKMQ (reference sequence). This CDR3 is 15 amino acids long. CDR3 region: CASTLGGPSPSEQYF. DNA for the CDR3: TGTGCCAGCACGTTGGGGGGGCCCTCCCCCTCCGAGCAGTACTTC.

CDR3: CASSLGSENTEAFF. In nucleotides, the CDR3 is TGTGCCAGCAGCTTAGGCAGCGAGAACACTGAAGCTTTCTTT. The gene calls are TRBV7-3 and TRBJ1-1; D ambiguous. Germline loops: CDR1 SGHTA, CDR2 FQGTGA. The CDR3 sequence is 14 residues long. The V and J ends lost 2 bases and 1 base respectively, with 8 bases between them.

This CDR3 is CSVEVRNTIYF. The CDR3 nucleotides read TGCAGCGTTGAAGTCAGAAACACCATATATTTT. V usage is TRBV29-1 and J usage is TRBJ1-3; D is undetermined. The germline CDR1 and CDR2 sequences are SQVTM and ANQGSEA. This CDR3 comprises 11 residues. V lost 1 base, J lost 5 bases, and 3 bases lay in between.

CDR3 protein: CASSLPGQGNQPQHF. The CDR3 DNA is TGTGCCAGCTCATTACCGGGACAGGGGAATCAGCCCCAGCATTTT. V and J are TRBV18 and TRBJ1-5; 10 nucleotides match TRBD1. Trimming at V came to 5 bases and at J to 4 bases, leaving 5 bases not matched to a gene. The CDR3 runs 15 residues. Germline CDR1 is KGHSH and CDR2 is LQKENI.

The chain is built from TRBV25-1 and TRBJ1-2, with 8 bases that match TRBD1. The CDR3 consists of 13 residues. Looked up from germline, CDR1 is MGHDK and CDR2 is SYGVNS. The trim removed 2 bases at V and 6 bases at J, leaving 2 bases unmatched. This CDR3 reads CASSEGQGHGYTF. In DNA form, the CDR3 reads TGTGCCAGCAGTGAAGGACAGGGCCATGGCTACACCTTC.

The CDR3 loop reads CATTGLAALNTGELFF. CDR3 DNA: TGTGCCACTACGGGACTAGCGGCGCTGAACACCGGGGAGCTGTTTTTT. The chain joins TRBV19 to TRBJ2-2; 11 bases align to TRBD2. Looked up from germline, CDR1 is LNHDA and CDR2 is SQIVND (reference sequence). CDR3 size: 16 residues. V shed 10 bases, J shed 1 base, and the junction held 8 bases outside the gene matches.

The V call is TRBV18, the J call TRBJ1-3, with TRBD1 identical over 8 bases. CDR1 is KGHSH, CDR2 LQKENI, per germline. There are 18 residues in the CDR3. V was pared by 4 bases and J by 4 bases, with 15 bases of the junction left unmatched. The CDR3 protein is CASSRTITLGTGGNTIYF. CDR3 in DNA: TGTGCCAGCTCACGAACGATAACACTAGGGACAGGCGGAAACACCATATATTTT.